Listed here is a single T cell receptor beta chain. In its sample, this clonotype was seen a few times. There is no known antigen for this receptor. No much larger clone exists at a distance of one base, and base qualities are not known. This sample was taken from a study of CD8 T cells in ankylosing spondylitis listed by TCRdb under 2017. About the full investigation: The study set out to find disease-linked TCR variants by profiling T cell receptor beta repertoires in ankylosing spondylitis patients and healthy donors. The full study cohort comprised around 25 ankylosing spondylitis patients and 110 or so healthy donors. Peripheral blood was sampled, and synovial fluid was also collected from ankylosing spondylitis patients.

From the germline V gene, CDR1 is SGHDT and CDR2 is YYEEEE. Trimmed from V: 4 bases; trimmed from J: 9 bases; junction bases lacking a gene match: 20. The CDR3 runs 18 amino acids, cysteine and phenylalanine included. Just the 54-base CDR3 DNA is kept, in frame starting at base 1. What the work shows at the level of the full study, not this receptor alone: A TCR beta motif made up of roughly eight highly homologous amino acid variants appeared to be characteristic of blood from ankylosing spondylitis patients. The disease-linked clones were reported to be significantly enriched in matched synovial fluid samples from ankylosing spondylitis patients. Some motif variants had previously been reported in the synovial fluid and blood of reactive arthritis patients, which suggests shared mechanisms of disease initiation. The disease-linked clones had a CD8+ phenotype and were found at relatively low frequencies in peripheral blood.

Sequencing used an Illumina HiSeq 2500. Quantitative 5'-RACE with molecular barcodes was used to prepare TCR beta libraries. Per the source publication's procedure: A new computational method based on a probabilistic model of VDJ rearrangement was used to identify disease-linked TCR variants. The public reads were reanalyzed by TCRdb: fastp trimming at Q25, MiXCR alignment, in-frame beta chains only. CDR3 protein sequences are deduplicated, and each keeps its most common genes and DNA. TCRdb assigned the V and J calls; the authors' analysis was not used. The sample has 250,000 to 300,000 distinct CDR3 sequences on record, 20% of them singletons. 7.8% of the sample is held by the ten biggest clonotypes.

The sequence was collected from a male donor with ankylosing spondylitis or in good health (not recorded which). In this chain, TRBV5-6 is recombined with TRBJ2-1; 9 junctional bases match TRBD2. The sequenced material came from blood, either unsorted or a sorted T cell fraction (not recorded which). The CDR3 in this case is CASSPPSLLAGIGREQFF. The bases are TGTGCCAGCAGCCCCCCTAGTCTGCTAGCGGGGATCGGGCGTGAGCAGTTCTTC.